This T cell receptor beta chain was recovered during a study of T cells in narcolepsy. Study in general: Donors had narcolepsy type 1 or type 2, or were healthy controls.

Study-level findings and limits: Comparing one patient's CSF and blood CD4+ clonotypes highlighted HCRT- and TRIB2-specific autoreactive clonotypes. Reportedly, autoreactive clonotypes were serially detected in patients' blood but not controls'. Autoreactive clone sequences were missing from some blood memory CD4+ repertoires.

Germline V gene data show CDR1 as MDHEN and CDR2 as SYDVKM. CDR3 length: 12 amino acids. The trim removed 7 bases at V and 5 bases at J, leaving 3 bases unmatched. As regards this clone: Its antigen is undetermined.

Generated by immunoSEQ multiplex PCR, the TCRdb table keeps only in-frame clones and is missing some. Altogether tens of thousands of clones are present, about four fifths being singletons, with the ten largest covering approximately 1.6%. The sequenced sample consisted of memory (CD45RA-) CD4+ T cells from blood. The sequence derives from a human donor in good health. V and J are TRBV28 and TRBJ1-1; TRBD1 matches at 8 bases. Written as DNA, the CDR3 is TGTGCCAGCACAACAGGGGGGACTGAAGCTTTCTTT. This sequence encodes CASTTGGTEAFF. The whole variable domain, remainder taken from reference TRBV28 and TRBJ1-1, is DVKVTQSSRYLVKRTGEKVFLECVQDMDHENMFWYRQDPGLGLRLIYFSYDVKMKEKGDIPEGYSVSREKKERFSLILESASTNQTSMYLCASTTGGTEAFFGQGTRLTVV.